This TCR beta chain originates from a study of beta chain features in type 1 diabetes. Turning to the study itself: The number of sorted cells examined across all samples was 107,917,701.

Between the trimmed V and J ends, which lost 5 bases and 6 bases, there was a span of 9 bases. This CDR3 contains 12 residues. Germline assignment: CDR1 SEHNR and CDR2 FQNEAQ (reference sequence). Isolated RNA was reverse transcribed in full, so expressed TCRB transcripts were sequenced. Using immunoSEQ multiplex PCR, the repertoire was profiled, and TCRdb retains in-frame clones only, with some absent. The sample holds roughly 340,000 clones, roughly 12% seen once. This clone was counted only a few times. The target antigen is unknown. This sample includes further DNA sequences coding for the same CDR3. Overall study findings and caveats: Type 1 diabetes patients had TCRB CDR3s that were shorter (moderately but significantly so) in all four CD4+ subsets. The study notes PCR might favor shorter templates equally in patients and controls.

Staining for CD45RO/CCR7/CD25/CD127/CD95/CD27 allowed sorting of CD4+ naive, central memory, regulatory and stem cell-like memory cells. Sorted populations all had greater than 95% purity. This receptor was taken from a woman under 30 with type 1 diabetes. Sequencing was performed on naive CD4+ T cells from blood. The chain recombines TRBV7-9 with TRBJ2-3; possibly TRBD2 for D (5 bases). CDR3 DNA: TGTGCCAGCAGCCTCGTAGCGGATACGCAGTATTTT. This sequence encodes CASSLVADTQYF.